This is a list of T cell receptor beta chains from one sample in a study of shared clonotypes between healthy human individuals. Profiled with immunoSEQ multiplex PCR; TCRdb holds only in-frame clones, not every one. The sample consists of a few hundred thousand clones, nearly 97% of them appearing once. The sample comprised naive CD8+ T cells sorted from blood. All receptors come from a woman in her twenties or thirties in good health. CDR3s leave out the opening cysteine and the closing phenylalanine or tryptophan. Fields, in order: V gene, J gene, D gene, CDR3 protein. The D gene is left open where the match is weak.

TRBV27	TRBJ2-3	TRBD2	ASSLLAGEVDTQY
TRBV4-1	TRBJ1-2	.	ASSQGGGPAFYGYT
TRBV5-6	TRBJ2-5	TRBD1	ASSFAGQGARRETQY
TRBV19	TRBJ2-1	.	ASPPTGSSYNEQF
TRBV7-9	TRBJ2-3	.	ASSSGPDTQY
TRBV7-8	TRBJ1-2	TRBD1	ASSLDRGPPYGYT
TRBV11-3	TRBJ2-1	TRBD1	ASSQQDRVHEQF
TRBV13	TRBJ2-7	TRBD1	ASSLRDRAAEQY
TRBV6-1	TRBJ1-2	.	ASSDAPPGTGYT
TRBV6-5	TRBJ2-3	TRBD2	ASSYREGPNTQY
TRBV9	TRBJ1-1	.	ASSVAWLGNTEAF
TRBV27	TRBJ1-5	.	ASSFHNQPQH
TRBV6-1	TRBJ1-4	TRBD1	ASSEATQGAKLF
TRBV4-1	TRBJ1-1	TRBD1	ASSQDSFAGDRGEAF
TRBV28	TRBJ2-7	.	ASSPVYVPYEQY
TRBV10-2	TRBJ2-7	.	ASSRGEYEQY
TRBV27	TRBJ2-5	.	ASSLSPPVGRQTQY
TRBV27	TRBJ1-1	TRBD1	ASSYTGTGVNTEAF
TRBV5-4	TRBJ2-2	.	ASLANTGELF
TRBV28	TRBJ2-5	TRBD1	ASSPPRTGGEQETQY